The 8 T cell receptor beta chains below come from one sample, sequenced in a study of cytomegalovirus exposure and HLA in healthy donors. In the PCR, 60 Vbeta and 13 Jbeta primers were used. Profiled with immunoSEQ multiplex PCR; TCRdb holds only in-frame clones, not every one. The sample contains 120,000 to 150,000 clones, 60% to 80% of which appear only once. The sample consisted of PBMCs. Source of these receptors: a female donor in good health and CMV-seronegative.

This clone was observed once. This chain uses TRBV5-1 with TRBJ2-3, with 9 bases identical to TRBD2. The ends lost 4 bases at V and 0 bases at J; junction bases unmatched: 3. From germline, CDR1 is SGHRS and CDR2 YFSETQ. The CDR3 runs to 15 residues. CDR3 loop: CASSAAGGSTDTQYF. Here the CDR3 DNA reads TGCGCCAGCAGCGCTGCGGGGGGGAGCACAGATACGCAGTATTTT.

This sequence joins TRBV9 and TRBJ2-2; maybe TRBD1 (6 bases). Per germline, CDR1 SGDLS and CDR2 YYNGEE. This CDR3 comprises 16 residues. Trimming shortened V by 0 bases and J by 1 base, and 10 bases separated the two germline ends. The CDR3: CASSVDGRGNTGELFF. CDR3 coding DNA: TGTGCCAGCAGCGTAGACGGCAGGGGGAACACCGGGGAGCTGTTTTTT.

The chain carries TRBV5-6 and TRBJ2-2; 8 bases align to TRBD1. Per germline, CDR1 SGHDT and CDR2 YYEEEE. Trimming cost V 1 base and J 0 bases; bases outside gene matches: 2. This CDR3 is built from 16 residues. The CDR3 region is CASSLRGQANTGELFF. The CDR3 DNA reads TGTGCCAGCAGCTTGAGGGGACAGGCGAACACCGGGGAGCTGTTTTTT.

The V gene is TRBV6-1, the J gene TRBJ1-1; TRBD1 matches 7 bases. This CDR3 contains 15 residues. Trimming at V came to 4 bases and at J to 0 bases, leaving 5 bases not matched to a gene. From germline, CDR1 is MNHNS and CDR2 SASEGT. Here the CDR3 reads CASSAGGQVNTEAFF. For the CDR3, the DNA is TGTGCCAGCAGTGCCGGCGGACAGGTGAACACTGAAGCTTTCTTT.

V is TRBV19 and J is TRBJ1-2; tentatively, D is TRBD1 (5 bases). The germline gives CDR1 LNHDA, CDR2 SQIVND (reference sequence). The V end was cut by 3 bases, the J end by 8 bases, with 16 bases between. This CDR3 comprises 14 residues. CDR3 DNA sequence: TGTGCCAGTAGTATTGGGGCAGGGTCGGGCGGCTACACCTTC. This sequence encodes CASSIGAGSGGYTF.

This chain joins TRBV5-6 and TRBJ2-1; unclear D gene. The CDR3 is 13 amino acids. The ends were cut back, 7 bases at V and 1 base at J, with 9 bases in the middle. Per the germline V gene, CDR1 is SGHDT and CDR2 is YYEEEE. The CDR3, as DNA: TGTGCCAGCTACCCAGGTTCCTACAATGAGCAGTTCTTC. Residues: CASYPGSYNEQFF.

The chain links TRBV30 to TRBJ2-1; 8 bases match TRBD2. CDR1 and CDR2 (germline): GTSNPN, SVGIG (reference sequence). The CDR3 has 15 amino acids. J lost 9 bases, V lost 1 base, and 11 bases had no gene match. CDR3 bases: TGTGCCTGGAGTGGAGTGGGCGGGAGGCGAAGTGAGCAGTTCTTC. This gives the protein CAWSGVGGRRSEQFF.

A few counts support this clone. V gene TRBV6-5 combines with J gene TRBJ2-1; no clear D. From germline, CDR1 is MNHEY and CDR2 SVGAGI. Trimming took off 4 bases at V and 3 bases at J, with 4 bases between the two ends. The CDR3 sequence is 12 residues long. CDR3 loop: CASSSFYNEQFF. DNA for the CDR3: TGTGCCAGCAGTTCGTTCTACAATGAGCAGTTCTTC.